Listed below are T cell receptor beta chains from one sample, sequenced in a study of shared clonotypes between healthy human individuals. The table came from immunoSEQ multiplex PCR; TCRdb's copy has only in-frame clones and leaves some out. In the table there are 1 million to 1.3 million clones, approximately 78% of which are singletons. Sequences were obtained from memory CD4+ T cells from PBMCs. Receptor source: a man younger than 35 in good health. Some clones in this sample may be carry-over from other donors' samples. Each CDR3 is given with its conserved first and last residue. D genes are given only for firm matches. Expanded clones get a size class; other rows say once, few or many, or leave the size out.

TRBJ1-1 TRBV30 NA NA CAWSHELFGAFF TGTGCCTGGAGCCACGAGCTTTTTGGGGCTTTCTTT
TRBJ2-7 TRBV28 NA TRBD1 CASSTTGQSYEQYF TGTGCCAGCAGTACAACGGGACAGTCCTACGAGCAGTACTTC
TRBJ2-7 TRBV27 NA NA CASSWDGTYEQYF TGTGCCAGCAGCTGGGACGGAACCTACGAGCAGTACTTC
TRBJ2-5 TRBV6-5 once NA CASSRTLQETQYF TGTGCCAGCAGTAGGACACTCCAAGAGACCCAGTACTTC
TRBJ2-5 TRBV29-1 many NA CSVTTPGSQETQYF TGCAGCGTAACGACCCCGGGGAGCCAAGAGACCCAGTACTTC
TRBJ2-6 TRBV5-4 NA TRBD2 CASLAGGGSGASVLTF TGTGCCAGCTTAGCGGGTGGGGGGTCTGGGGCCAGCGTCCTGACTTTC
TRBJ2-7 TRBV5-1 NA NA CASSRQTGAYEQCF TGCGCCAGCAGCCGACAGACAGGCGCCTACGAGCAGTGCTTC
TRBJ2-6 TRBV7-2 NA NA CASSNFHSGANVLTF TGTGCCAGCAGCAACTTCCACTCTGGGGCCAACGTCCTGACTTTC
TRBJ2-3 TRBV10-3 NA NA CASGSTDTQYF TGTGCCAGTGGTAGCACAGATACGCAGTATTTT
TRBJ2-1 TRBV6-5 NA NA CASSYSKGLEQFF TGTGCCAGCAGTTACTCGAAGGGGCTGGAGCAGTTCTTC
TRBJ1-3 TRBV2 NA NA CASRSGSRGNTIYF TGTGCCAGCCGGTCAGGGAGCCGGGGAAACACCATATATTTT
TRBJ1-1 TRBV11-2 NA NA CASSRTRGGRNTEAFF TGTGCCAGCAGCCGAACCCGAGGCGGGAGAAACACTGAAGCTTTCTTT
TRBJ2-1 TRBV4-1 NA TRBD2 CASSRESLAVPYNEQFF TGCGCCAGCAGCCGAGAGTCTCTAGCGGTACCCTACAATGAGCAGTTCTTC
TRBJ2-2 TRBV5-5 NA TRBD1 CASSLGQGVANTGELFF TGTGCCAGCAGCTTGGGACAGGGAGTGGCGAACACCGGGGAGCTGTTTTTT
TRBJ1-5 TRBV18 NA NA CASSPSNNQPQHF TGTGCCAGCTCACCCTCAAATAATCAGCCCCAGCATTTT
TRBJ1-1 TRBV11-1 NA NA CASSFEGLNTEAFF TGTGCCAGCAGCTTCGAGGGCCTTAACACTGAAGCTTTCTTT
TRBJ1-5 TRBV7-6 few NA CASSLEAPLNNQPQHF TGTGCCAGCAGCTTAGAGGCTCCGCTTAACAATCAGCCCCAGCATTTT
TRBJ1-4 TRBV7-2 NA TRBD1 CASSGDRFNEKLFF TGTGCCAGCAGCGGGGACAGGTTTAATGAAAAACTGTTTTTT
TRBJ2-1 TRBV7-9 NA NA CASSIRQSQQFF TGTGCCAGCAGCATTAGACAGAGCCAGCAGTTCTTC
TRBJ2-1 TRBV2 NA TRBD2 CASSREGREAYNEQFF TGTGCCAGCAGTCGGGAGGGCAGGGAAGCCTACAATGAGCAGTTCTTC
TRBJ1-2 TRBV7-3 NA NA CASSLTASTNYGYTF TGTGCCAGCAGCTTAACCGCATCGACTAACTATGGCTACACCTTC
TRBJ2-1 TRBV19 NA TRBD2 CASRTSGSKNEQFF TGTGCCAGTAGGACTAGCGGGAGTAAGAATGAGCAGTTCTTC
TRBJ1-1 TRBV6-1 NA NA CASSKIAGDTEAFF TGTGCCAGCAGTAAAATAGCCGGGGACACTGAAGCTTTCTTT
TRBJ1-1 TRBV2 NA NA CASRTSQAAHAFF TGTGCCAGCAGAACGTCACAGGCGGCTCATGCTTTCTTT
TRBJ2-1 TRBV11-2 NA TRBD2 CASSLDSGSYNEQFF TGTGCCAGCAGCTTAGATAGCGGGAGCTACAATGAGCAGTTCTTC
TRBJ2-5 TRBV5-1 NA TRBD2 CASSLGGRAGETQYF TGCGCCAGCAGCTTGGGCGGGAGGGCCGGAGAGACCCAGTACTTC
TRBJ2-7 TRBV2 NA NA CASSEARTRAYEQYF TGTGCCAGCAGTGAAGCGCGAACGCGAGCCTACGAGCAGTACTTC
TRBJ2-1 TRBV4-3 NA TRBD1 CASSQDTGQGAVDEQFF TGCGCCAGCAGCCAAGATACGGGACAGGGGGCAGTAGATGAGCAGTTCTTC
TRBJ1-1 TRBV4-1 NA NA CASSRVSGNTEAFF TGCGCCAGCAGCCGGGTAAGTGGGAACACTGAAGCTTTCTTT
TRBJ2-7 TRBV5-4 NA NA CASSTTGEQYF TGTGCCAGCAGCACCACCGGCGAGCAGTACTTC
TRBJ2-1 TRBV2 NA NA CASRYYNEQFF TGTGCCAGCCGCTATTACAATGAGCAGTTCTTC
TRBJ2-7 TRBV21-1 once NA CASRLAPGLADQLSSYEQYF TGTGCCAGCAGGCTGGCCCCAGGGCTAGCGGATCAACTAAGCTCCTACGAGCAGTACTTC